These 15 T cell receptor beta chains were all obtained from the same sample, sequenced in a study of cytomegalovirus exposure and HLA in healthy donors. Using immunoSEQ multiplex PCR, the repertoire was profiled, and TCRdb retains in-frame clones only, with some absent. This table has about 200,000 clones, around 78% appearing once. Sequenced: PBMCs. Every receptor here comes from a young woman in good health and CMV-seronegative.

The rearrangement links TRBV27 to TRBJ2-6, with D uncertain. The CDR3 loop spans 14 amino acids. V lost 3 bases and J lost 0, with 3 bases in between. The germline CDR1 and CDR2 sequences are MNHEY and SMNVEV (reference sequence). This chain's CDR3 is CASSFASGANVLTF. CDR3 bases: TGTGCCAGCAGTTTTGCCTCTGGGGCCAACGTCCTGACTTTC.

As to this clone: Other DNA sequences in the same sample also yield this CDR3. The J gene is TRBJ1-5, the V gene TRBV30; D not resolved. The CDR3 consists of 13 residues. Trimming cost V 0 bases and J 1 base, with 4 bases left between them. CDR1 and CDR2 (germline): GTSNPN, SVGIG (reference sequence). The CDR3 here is CAWSVDSNQPQHF. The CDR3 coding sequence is TGTGCCTGGAGTGTAGACAGCAATCAGCCCCAGCATTTT. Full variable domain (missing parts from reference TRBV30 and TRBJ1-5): SQTIHQWPATLVQPVGSPLSLECTVEGTSNPNLYWYRQAAGRGLQLLFYSVGIGQISSEVPQNLSASRPQDRQFILSSKKLLLSDSGFYLCAWSVDSNQPQHFGDGTRLSIL.

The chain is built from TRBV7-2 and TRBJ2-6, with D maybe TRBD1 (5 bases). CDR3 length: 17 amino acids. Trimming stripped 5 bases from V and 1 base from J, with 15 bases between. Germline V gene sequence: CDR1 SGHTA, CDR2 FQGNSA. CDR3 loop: CASSITGSLSGANVLTF. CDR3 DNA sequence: TGTGCCAGCAGCATAACAGGCAGCCTATCTGGGGCCAACGTCCTGACTTTC.

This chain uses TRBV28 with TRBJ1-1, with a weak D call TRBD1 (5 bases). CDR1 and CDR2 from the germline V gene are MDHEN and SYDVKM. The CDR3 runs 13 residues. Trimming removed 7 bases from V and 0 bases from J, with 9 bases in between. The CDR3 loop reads CASKGPMNTEAFF. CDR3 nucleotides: TGTGCCAGCAAGGGGCCTATGAACACTGAAGCTTTCTTT.

The CDR3: CASTTWNEQFF. CDR3 bases: TGTGCCAGCACTACATGGAATGAGCAGTTCTTC. This sequence joins TRBV2 and TRBJ2-1; the D is unclear. The CDR3 runs to 11 residues. V shed 7 bases and J shed 7 bases, with 8 bases lying between them. Germline values: CDR1 SNHLY, CDR2 FYNNEI.

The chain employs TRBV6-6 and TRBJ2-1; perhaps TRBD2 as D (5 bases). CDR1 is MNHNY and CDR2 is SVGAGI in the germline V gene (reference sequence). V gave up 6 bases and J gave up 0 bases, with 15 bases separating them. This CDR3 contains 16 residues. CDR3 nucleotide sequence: TGTGCCAGCAGGGGCGGACTGCACCCCTCCTACAATGAGCAGTTCTTC. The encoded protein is CASRGGLHPSYNEQFF.

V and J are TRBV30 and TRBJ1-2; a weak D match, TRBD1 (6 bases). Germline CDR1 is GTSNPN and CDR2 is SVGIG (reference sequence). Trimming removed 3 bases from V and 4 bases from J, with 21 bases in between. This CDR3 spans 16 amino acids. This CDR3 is CAWSRGSGLGGYGYTF. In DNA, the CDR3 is TGTGCCTGGAGCCGCGGTTCTGGACTAGGGGGCTATGGCTACACCTTC.

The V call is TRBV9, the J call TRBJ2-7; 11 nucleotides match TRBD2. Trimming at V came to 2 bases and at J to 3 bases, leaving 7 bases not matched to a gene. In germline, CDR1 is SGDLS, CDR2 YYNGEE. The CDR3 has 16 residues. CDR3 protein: CASSVSSTSGNYEQYF. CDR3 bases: TGTGCCAGCAGCGTGTCGTCGACTAGCGGGAACTACGAGCAGTACTTC.

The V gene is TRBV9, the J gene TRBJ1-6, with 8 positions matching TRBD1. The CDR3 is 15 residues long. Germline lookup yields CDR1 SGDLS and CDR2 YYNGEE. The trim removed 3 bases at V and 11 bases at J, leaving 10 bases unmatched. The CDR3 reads CASSDGTGPGTPLHF. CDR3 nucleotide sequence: TGTGCCAGCAGCGACGGGACAGGCCCTGGAACACCCCTCCACTTT.

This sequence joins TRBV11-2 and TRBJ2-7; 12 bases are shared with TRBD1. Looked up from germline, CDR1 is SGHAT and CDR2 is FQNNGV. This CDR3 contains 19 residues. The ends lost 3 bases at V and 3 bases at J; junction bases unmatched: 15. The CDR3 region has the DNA TGTGCCAGCAGCTTGGAGGGACAGGGGGCTGGCCGGAGGAGCTACGAGCAGTACTTC. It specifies CASSLEGQGAGRRSYEQYF.

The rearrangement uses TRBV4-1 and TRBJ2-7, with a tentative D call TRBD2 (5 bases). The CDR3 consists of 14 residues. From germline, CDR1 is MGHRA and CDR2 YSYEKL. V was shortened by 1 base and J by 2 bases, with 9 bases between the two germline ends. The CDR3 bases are TGCGCCAGCAGCCAAGGACGGGAAGCCTACGAGCAGTACTTC. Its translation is CASSQGREAYEQYF.

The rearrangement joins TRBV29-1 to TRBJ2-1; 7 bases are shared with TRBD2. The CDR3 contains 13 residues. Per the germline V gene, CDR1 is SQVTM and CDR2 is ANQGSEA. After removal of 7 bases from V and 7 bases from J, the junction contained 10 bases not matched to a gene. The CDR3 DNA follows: TGCAGCGGGGCCAGCGGGACTGGGAATGAGCAGTTCTTC. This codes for CSGASGTGNEQFF.

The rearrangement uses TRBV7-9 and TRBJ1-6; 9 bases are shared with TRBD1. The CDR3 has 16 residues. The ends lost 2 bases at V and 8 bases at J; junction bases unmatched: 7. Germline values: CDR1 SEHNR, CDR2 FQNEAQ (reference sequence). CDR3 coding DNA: TGTGCCAGCAGCTTACCCGGCCGGACAGGGGATTCACCCCTCCACTTT. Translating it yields CASSLPGRTGDSPLHF.

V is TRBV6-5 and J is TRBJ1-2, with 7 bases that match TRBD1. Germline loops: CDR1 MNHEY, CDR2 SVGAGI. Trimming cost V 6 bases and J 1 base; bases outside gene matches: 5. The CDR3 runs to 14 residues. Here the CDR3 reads CASRSGGGNYGYTF. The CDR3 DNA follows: TGTGCCAGCAGGTCAGGGGGAGGTAACTATGGCTACACCTTC.

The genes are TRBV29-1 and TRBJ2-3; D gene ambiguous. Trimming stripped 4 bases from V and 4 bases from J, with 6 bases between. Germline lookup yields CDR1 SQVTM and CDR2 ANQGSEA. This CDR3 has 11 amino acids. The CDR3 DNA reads TGCAGCGTTGCGTCCCCAGATACGCAGTATTTT. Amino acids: CSVASPDTQYF.